This TCR beta chain is drawn from a study of T cell responses to AZD1222 COVID-19 vaccine. Study-wide results and caveats: Most donors were white British and more were female, and clonal diversity was possibly underestimated. Once two AZD1222 doses were given, Spike-specific TCR breadth and depth went up. Dominant at 160-218 and 743-854, vaccine-associated CD4 TCRs also spanned spike. Among spike-specific TCRs, nearly half reportedly target unmutated variant regions.

TCRdb keeps only in-frame clones here, not all; method: immunoSEQ multiplex PCR. Counted here are fewer than 200,000 clones, about nine tenths occurring once; the ten biggest clones make up 1.6%. With regard to this clone: What it binds is unknown.

In germline, CDR1 is DFQATT, CDR2 SNEGSKA (reference sequence). The V end was cut by 3 bases, the J end by 1 base, with 9 bases between. This CDR3 region has 13 residues. The J gene is TRBJ2-5, the V gene TRBV20-1, with D possibly TRBD1 on 5 matching bases. This clonotype originated in an adult in good health. Sequenced material: peripheral blood, taken on day 0 of AZD1222 vaccination. CDR3 region: CSASQGPQETQYF. Written as DNA, the CDR3 is TGCAGTGCTAGTCAGGGTCCCCAAGAGACCCAGTACTTC.